Only one count was recorded for the clone carrying this T cell receptor beta chain. Its antigen is not known. The missing conserved phenylalanine or tryptophan at the end of this CDR3 makes a read error likely. V lost 0 bases, J lost 6 bases, and 7 bases lay in between. The germline V gene has CDR1 SGDLS and CDR2 YYNGEE. CDR3 size: 12 residues. The PCR had 60 Vbeta and 13 Jbeta primers. Here immunoSEQ multiplex PCR was the method, and the copy in TCRdb shows in-frame clones only, minus some. The sample includes about 76,000 clones, around 73% of them seen just once. This entry belongs to a study of cytomegalovirus exposure and HLA in healthy donors. Study information: Assignment to the Caucasian-associated ancestry cluster applied to around 76% of the approximately 400 genotyped donors. Study-wide results and caveats: For most TCR beta V segments, an earlier analysis put the productive rate at about 87% or about 30% of the time. In the analysis, some V segments, TRBV6-2 and TRBV6-3 included, were excluded as indistinguishable. HLA alleles were associated with 18,000 or so TCR beta sequences in a later analysis at 0.05 false discovery rate.

Sequenced sample: PBMCs. The source of this sequence is a woman aged 40-49 years in good health and CMV-seropositive. The chain recombines TRBV9 with TRBJ2-7, with unresolved D. The DNA for the CDR3 is TGTGCCAGCAGCGTAGCCGGGTCCGAGCAGTACCTC. Translation gives CASSVAGSEQYL.